These 18 T cell receptor beta chains came from one sample sequenced in a study of CD8 T cells in Susac syndrome. Random hexamers were used to reverse transcribe an amount of about 0.45 to 1 ug RNA. Using its own MiXCR run on the immunoSEQ multiplex PCR reads, TCRdb lists one record per CDR3 protein. This repertoire shows tens of thousands of distinct CDR3 sequences, around 94% found once; its top ten account for approximately 0.3%. The sequenced sample consisted of CD4+ T cells from PBMCs. Receptors originate from a human donor with Susac syndrome.

V gene TRBV20-1 combines with J gene TRBJ2-7; no clear D gene. This CDR3 spans 13 amino acids. Trimming removed 0 bases from V and 3 bases from J, with 9 bases in between. Germline-derived CDR1 and CDR2 are DFQATT and SNEGSKA (reference sequence). CDR3 bases: TGCAGTGCTAGAGAGCTATCCCTCTACGAGCAGTACTTC. This codes for CSARELSLYEQYF.

V is TRBV20-1 and J is TRBJ1-6; D unclear. This CDR3 contains 18 residues. Germline CDR1 reads DFQATT; CDR2 reads SNEGSKA (reference sequence). The V end lost 0 bases, the J end lost 5 bases, and 20 bases lay between the germline ends. The CDR3 reads CSARERLELRLNNSPLHF. In nucleotides, the CDR3 is TGCAGTGCTAGAGAGAGGCTGGAGTTAAGACTAAATAATTCACCCCTCCACTTT.

CDR3 loop: CASSSWGGRDEQFF. Written as DNA, the CDR3 is TGTGCCAGCAGCTCCTGGGGGGGTCGGGATGAGCAGTTCTTC. The chain recombines TRBV5-6 with TRBJ2-1, with 7 nucleotides matching TRBD2. This CDR3 comprises 14 residues. With V trimmed by 3 bases and J by 8 bases, 8 bases remained unmatched. Germline V CDR1 and CDR2: SGHDT, YYEEEE.

The V gene is TRBV29-1, the J gene TRBJ2-3, with D possibly TRBD1 on 6 matching bases. Looked up from germline, CDR1 is SQVTM and CDR2 is ANQGSEA. The CDR3 is made up of 12 amino acids. With 7 bases removed from V and 5 bases from J, the gap between germline ends came to 13 bases. DNA for the CDR3: TGCAGCGCCATCTTACAGGGAGATACGCAGTATTTT. Its translation is CSAILQGDTQYF.

The chain has TRBV6-5 and TRBJ1-2; D is ambiguous. The CDR3 is 14 amino acids. Trimming cost V 7 bases and J 6 bases, with 18 bases left between them. CDR1 is MNHEY and CDR2 is SVGAGI in the germline V gene. The CDR3 sequence: CASMDSGKTNGYTF. The CDR3 DNA reads TGTGCCAGCATGGATTCCGGGAAAACTAATGGCTACACCTTC.

The chain uses TRBV29-1 and TRBJ2-2; 8 bases are shared with TRBD1. This CDR3 contains 14 residues. Germline V gene lookup returns CDR1 SQVTM and CDR2 ANQGSEA. The ends lost 6 bases at V and 7 bases at J; junction bases unmatched: 10. CDR3 nucleotide sequence: TGCAGCGTGACCGGACAGGGCCGCGGCGGGGAGCTGTTTTTT. Protein product: CSVTGQGRGGELFF.

V is TRBV5-1 and J is TRBJ2-5; D not resolved. V was trimmed by 4 bases and J by 5 bases, leaving 15 bases between them. Germline-derived CDR1 and CDR2 are SGHRS and YFSETQ. This CDR3 has 14 amino acids. Here the CDR3 DNA reads TGCGCCAGCAGCCCCGGATTAGGTTGGGAGACCCAGTACTTC. This encodes CASSPGLGWETQYF.

The rearrangement uses TRBV29-1 and TRBJ1-1; possibly TRBD1 for D (5 bases). V shed 5 bases and J shed 4 bases, with 14 bases lying between them. This CDR3 is 13 amino acids long. Looked up from germline, CDR1 is SQVTM and CDR2 is ANQGSEA. CDR3 sequence (DNA): TGCAGCGTTTACAGCGTGGGGGGCACTGAAGCTTTCTTT. Protein: CSVYSVGGTEAFF.

This clonotype is a singleton in its sample. This sequence joins TRBV25-1 and TRBJ2-1; D is undetermined. Trimming took 2 bases from V and 8 from J, leaving 4 bases between them. The CDR3 consists of 11 residues. Germline V gene sequence: CDR1 MGHDK, CDR2 SYGVNS. The CDR3 bases are TGTGCCAGCAGTGAAGACTATGAGCAGTTCTTC. Its translation: CASSEDYEQFF.

The sample holds one count of this clonotype. V and J are TRBV12-3 or TRBV12-4 and TRBJ2-5, with 15 bases fitting TRBD2. With V trimmed by 6 bases and J by 5 bases, 13 bases remained unmatched. This CDR3 is built from 18 residues. The CDR3 spells CASSSPGLAGGEWETQYF. The CDR3 bases are TGTGCCAGCAGCTCTCCGGGACTAGCGGGGGGTGAATGGGAGACCCAGTACTTC.

The chain couples TRBV6-5 to TRBJ2-7, with D perhaps TRBD2 (6 bases). The CDR3 sequence is 14 residues long. The V end was cut by 8 bases, the J end by 1 base, with 15 bases between. Germline assignment: CDR1 MNHEY and CDR2 SVGAGI. Written as DNA, the CDR3 is TGTGCCAGCCGGCGGGACGTATCTTCCTACGAGCAGTACTTC. It yields the protein CASRRDVSSYEQYF.

The V call is TRBV18, the J call TRBJ1-2; no clear D. Germline CDR1 and CDR2: KGHSH and LQKENI. Trimming took off 6 bases at V and 4 bases at J, with 12 bases between the two ends. CDR3 length: 13 residues. DNA of the CDR3: TGTGCCAGCTCCCCGAGCGGACTCTATGGCTACACCTTC. Translated, it gives CASSPSGLYGYTF.

The chain combines TRBV29-1 with TRBJ2-6, with D tentatively TRBD1 or TRBD2 (6 bases each). Looked up from germline, CDR1 is SQVTM and CDR2 is ANQGSEA. Deletions cut 6 bases from V and 15 bases from J, with 21 bases between. The CDR3 has 13 residues. CDR3 region: CSVVAGQALDLTF. The CDR3 DNA reads as TGCAGCGTCGTTGCGGGACAAGCCTTAGACCTGACTTTC.

The V call is TRBV20-1, the J call TRBJ2-2, with D uncertain. V shed 2 bases and J shed 6 bases, with 10 bases lying between them. The CDR3 consists of 13 residues. Per germline, CDR1 DFQATT and CDR2 SNEGSKA (reference sequence). For the CDR3, the DNA is TGCAGTGCTAGATCCTATGGGGCCGGGGAGCTGTTTTTT. Translated, it gives CSARSYGAGELFF.

The chain is built from TRBV12-3 or TRBV12-4 and TRBJ2-4; 7 bases map to TRBD2. The CDR3 is 13 amino acids. V shed 5 bases and J 5 bases; nucleotides not matched to a gene: 3. The CDR3 DNA reads as TGTGCCAGCAGTCCTCGGGGGGAAAACATTCAGTACTTC. Protein sequence: CASSPRGENIQYF.

The rearrangement uses TRBV12-3 or TRBV12-4 and TRBJ1-2; D perhaps matches TRBD1 (5 bases). The CDR3 extends over 14 amino acids. Trimming stripped 4 bases from V and 3 bases from J, with 12 bases between. CDR3 protein: CASSSYVGDYGYTF. The DNA of the CDR3 is TGTGCCAGCAGTTCTTACGTGGGGGACTATGGCTACACCTTC.

The genes are TRBV25-1 and TRBJ2-1; D is unclear. V lost 5 bases to trimming and J lost 4 bases, with 12 bases between them. The germline gives CDR1 MGHDK, CDR2 SYGVNS. The CDR3 has 14 amino acids. Written as DNA, the CDR3 is TGTGCCAGCAGTCCAAGTCGTACTTACAATGAGCAGTTCTTC. Encoded protein: CASSPSRTYNEQFF. The variable domain in full, with the rest retrieved from reference TRBV25-1 and TRBJ2-1, is EADIYQTPRYLVIGTGKKITLECSQTMGHDKMYWYQQDPGMELHLIHYSYGVNSTEKGDLSSESTVSRIRTEHFPLTLESARPSHTSQYLCASSPSRTYNEQFFGPGTRLTVL.

The chain joins TRBV12-3 or TRBV12-4 to TRBJ2-5; perhaps TRBD1 as D (6 bases). Trimming stripped 7 bases from V and 3 bases from J, with 18 bases between. The CDR3 extends over 15 amino acids. Here the CDR3 DNA reads TGTGCCAGCACTAAACGGGGACAAGGAGAAGAGACCCAGTACTTC. It codes for CASTKRGQGEETQYF.